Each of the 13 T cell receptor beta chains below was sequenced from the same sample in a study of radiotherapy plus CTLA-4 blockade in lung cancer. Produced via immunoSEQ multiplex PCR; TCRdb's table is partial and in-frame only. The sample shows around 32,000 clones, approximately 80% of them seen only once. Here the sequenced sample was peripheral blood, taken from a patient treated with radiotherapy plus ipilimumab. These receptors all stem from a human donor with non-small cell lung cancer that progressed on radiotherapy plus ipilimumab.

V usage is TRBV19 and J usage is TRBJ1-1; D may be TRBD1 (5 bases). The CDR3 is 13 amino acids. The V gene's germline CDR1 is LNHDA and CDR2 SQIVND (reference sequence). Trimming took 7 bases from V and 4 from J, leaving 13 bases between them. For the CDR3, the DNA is TGTGCCAGTAACGACAGAGTTGGCACTGAAGCTTTCTTT. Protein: CASNDRVGTEAFF. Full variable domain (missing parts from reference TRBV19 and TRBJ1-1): DGGITQSPKYLFRKEGQNVTLSCEQNLNHDAMYWYRQDPGQGLRLIYYSQIVNDFQKGDIAEGYSVSREKKESFPLTVTSAQKNPTAFYLCASNDRVGTEAFFGQGTRLTVV.

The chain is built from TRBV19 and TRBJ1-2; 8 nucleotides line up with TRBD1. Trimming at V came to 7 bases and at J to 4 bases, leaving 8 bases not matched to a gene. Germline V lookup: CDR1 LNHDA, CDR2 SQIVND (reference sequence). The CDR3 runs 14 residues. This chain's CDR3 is CASTLRTGTYGYTF. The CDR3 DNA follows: TGTGCCAGTACCCTGCGGACAGGGACCTATGGCTACACCTTC.

CDR3 DNA sequence: TGTGCCAGCAGTCCGCACACAGGGCTTATTTATGGCTACACCTTC. It translates to CASSPHTGLIYGYTF. The V and J genes are TRBV28 and TRBJ1-2, with a possible D match to TRBD1 (6 bases). The V gene's germline CDR1 is MDHEN and CDR2 SYDVKM. There are 15 residues in the CDR3. Between the trimmed V and J ends, which lost 5 bases and 5 bases, there was a span of 18 bases.

The CDR3 spells CASSERLGNTEAFF. The CDR3 coding sequence is TGTGCCAGCAGTGAGAGGTTAGGGAACACTGAAGCTTTCTTT. The chain joins TRBV6-1 to TRBJ1-1; D gene ambiguous. This CDR3 has 14 amino acids. Between the trimmed V and J ends, which lost 3 bases and 1 base, there was a span of 9 bases. CDR1 is MNHNS, CDR2 SASEGT, per germline.

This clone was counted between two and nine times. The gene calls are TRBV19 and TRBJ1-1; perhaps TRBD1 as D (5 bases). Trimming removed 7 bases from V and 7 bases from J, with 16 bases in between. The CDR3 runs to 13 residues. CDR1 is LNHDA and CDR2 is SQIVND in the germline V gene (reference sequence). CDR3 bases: TGTGCCAGTAAAAAACCGGGGGGTAGTGAAGCTTTCTTT. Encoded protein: CASKKPGGSEAFF.

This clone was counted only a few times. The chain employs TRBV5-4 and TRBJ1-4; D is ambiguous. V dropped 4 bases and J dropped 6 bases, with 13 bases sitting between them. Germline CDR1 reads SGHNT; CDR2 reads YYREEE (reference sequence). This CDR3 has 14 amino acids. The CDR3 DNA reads TGTGCCAGCAGCCGAGACGGTCAGGATGAAAAACTGTTTTTT. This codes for CASSRDGQDEKLFF.

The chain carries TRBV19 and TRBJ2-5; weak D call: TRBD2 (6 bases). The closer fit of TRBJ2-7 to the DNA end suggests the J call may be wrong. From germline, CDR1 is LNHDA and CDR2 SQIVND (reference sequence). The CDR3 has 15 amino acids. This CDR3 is CASSLRTEGIYEQYF. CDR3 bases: TGTGCCAGTAGTCTGAGAACGGAGGGTATCTACGAGCAGTACTTC.

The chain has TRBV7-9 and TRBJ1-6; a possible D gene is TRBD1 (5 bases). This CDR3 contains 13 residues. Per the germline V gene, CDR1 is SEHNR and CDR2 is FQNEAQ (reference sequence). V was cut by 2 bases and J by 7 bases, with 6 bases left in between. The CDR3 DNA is TGTGCCAGCAGCTTAAAGGGGAATTCACCCCTCCACTTT. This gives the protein CASSLKGNSPLHF.

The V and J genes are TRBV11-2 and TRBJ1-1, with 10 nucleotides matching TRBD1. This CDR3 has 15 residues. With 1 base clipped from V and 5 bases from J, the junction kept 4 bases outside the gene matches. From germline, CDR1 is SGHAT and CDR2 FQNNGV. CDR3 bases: TGTGCCAGCAGCTTAGGGACAGGGGGAGAGACTGAAGCTTTCTTT. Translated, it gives CASSLGTGGETEAFF. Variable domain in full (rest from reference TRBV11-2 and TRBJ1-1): EAGVAQSPRYKIIEKRQSVAFWCNPISGHATLYWYQQILGQGPKLLIQFQNNGVVDDSQLPKDRFSAERLKGVDSTLKIQPAKLEDSAVYLCASSLGTGGETEAFFGQGTRLTVV.

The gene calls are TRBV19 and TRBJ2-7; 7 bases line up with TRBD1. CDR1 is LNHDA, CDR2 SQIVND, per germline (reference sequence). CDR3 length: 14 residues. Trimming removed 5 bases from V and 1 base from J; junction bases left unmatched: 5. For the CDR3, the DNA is TGTGCCAGTAGTCCCCAGGACAGGTCCTACGAGCAGTACTTC. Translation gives CASSPQDRSYEQYF. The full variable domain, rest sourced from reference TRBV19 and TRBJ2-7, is DGGITQSPKYLFRKEGQNVTLSCEQNLNHDAMYWYRQDPGQGLRLIYYSQIVNDFQKGDIAEGYSVSREKKESFPLTVTSAQKNPTAFYLCASSPQDRSYEQYFGPGTRLTVT.

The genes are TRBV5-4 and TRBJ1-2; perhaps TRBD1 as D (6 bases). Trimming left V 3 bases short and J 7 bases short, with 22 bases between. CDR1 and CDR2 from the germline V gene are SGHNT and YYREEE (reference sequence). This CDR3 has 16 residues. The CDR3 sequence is CASSWSAGAPEGGYTF. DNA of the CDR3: TGTGCCAGCAGCTGGAGCGCGGGGGCGCCCGAAGGTGGCTACACCTTC.

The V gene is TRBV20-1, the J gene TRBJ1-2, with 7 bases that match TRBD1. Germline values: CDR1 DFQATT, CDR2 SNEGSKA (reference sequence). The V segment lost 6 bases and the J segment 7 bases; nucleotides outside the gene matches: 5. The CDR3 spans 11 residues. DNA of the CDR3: TGCAGTGCGTCGACAGGGCTTGGCTACACCTTC. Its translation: CSASTGLGYTF.

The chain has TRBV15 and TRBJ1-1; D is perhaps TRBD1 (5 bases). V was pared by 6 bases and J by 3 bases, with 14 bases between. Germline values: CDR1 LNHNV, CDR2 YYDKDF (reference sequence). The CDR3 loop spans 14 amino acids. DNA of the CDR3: TGTGCCACCAGAACCCGACAGACAGACACTGAAGCTTTCTTT. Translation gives CATRTRQTDTEAFF.